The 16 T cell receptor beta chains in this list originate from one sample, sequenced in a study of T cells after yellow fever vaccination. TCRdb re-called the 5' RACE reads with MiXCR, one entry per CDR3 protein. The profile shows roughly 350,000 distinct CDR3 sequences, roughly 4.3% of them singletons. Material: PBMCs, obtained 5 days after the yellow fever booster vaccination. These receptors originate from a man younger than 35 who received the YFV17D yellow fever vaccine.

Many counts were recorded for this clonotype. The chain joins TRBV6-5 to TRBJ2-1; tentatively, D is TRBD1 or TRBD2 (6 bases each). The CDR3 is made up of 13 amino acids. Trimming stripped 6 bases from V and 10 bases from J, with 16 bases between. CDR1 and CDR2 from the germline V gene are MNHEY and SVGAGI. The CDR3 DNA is TGTGCCAGCAGGGTTAGGGGGACTGGCGAGCAGTTCTTC. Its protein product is CASRVRGTGEQFF.

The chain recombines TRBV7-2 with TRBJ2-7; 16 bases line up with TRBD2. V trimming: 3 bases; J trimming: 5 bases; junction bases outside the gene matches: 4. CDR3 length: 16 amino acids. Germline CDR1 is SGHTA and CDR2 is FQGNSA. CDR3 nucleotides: TGTGCCAGCAGCTTCGGGACTAGCGGGGGGGGCCACGAGCAGTACTTC. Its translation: CASSFGTSGGGHEQYF.

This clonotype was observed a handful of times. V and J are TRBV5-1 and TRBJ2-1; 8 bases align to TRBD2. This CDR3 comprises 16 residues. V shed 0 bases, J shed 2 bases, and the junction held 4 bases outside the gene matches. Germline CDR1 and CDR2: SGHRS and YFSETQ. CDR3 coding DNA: TGCGCCAGCAGCTTGGTTCTTAGCGGGACCTACAATGAGCAGTTCTTC. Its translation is CASSLVLSGTYNEQFF.

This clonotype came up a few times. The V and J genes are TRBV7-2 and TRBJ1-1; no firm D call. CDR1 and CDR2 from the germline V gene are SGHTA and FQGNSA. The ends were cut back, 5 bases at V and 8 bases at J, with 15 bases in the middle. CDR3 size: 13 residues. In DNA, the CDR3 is TGTGCCAGCAGCCCTTTTCAGACGGGAGAAGCTTTCTTT. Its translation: CASSPFQTGEAFF.

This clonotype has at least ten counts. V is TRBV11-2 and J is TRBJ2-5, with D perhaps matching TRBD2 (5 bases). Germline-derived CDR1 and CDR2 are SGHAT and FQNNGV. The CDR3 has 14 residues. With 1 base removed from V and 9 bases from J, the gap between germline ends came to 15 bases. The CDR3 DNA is TGTGCCAGCAGCTTAGTAGTGACTAATTATCCCCAGTACTTC. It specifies CASSLVVTNYPQYF.

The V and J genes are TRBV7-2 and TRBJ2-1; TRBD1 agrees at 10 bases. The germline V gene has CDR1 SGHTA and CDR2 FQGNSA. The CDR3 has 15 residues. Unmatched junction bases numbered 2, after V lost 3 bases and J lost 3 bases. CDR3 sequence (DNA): TGTGCCAGCAGCTTGACAGGGGGCAACTACAATGAGCAGTTCTTC. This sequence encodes CASSLTGGNYNEQFF.

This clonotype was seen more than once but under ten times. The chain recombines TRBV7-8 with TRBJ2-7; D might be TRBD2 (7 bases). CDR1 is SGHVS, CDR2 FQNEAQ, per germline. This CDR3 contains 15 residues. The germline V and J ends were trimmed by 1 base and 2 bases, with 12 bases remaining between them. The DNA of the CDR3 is TGTGCCAGCAGCTTAGGGGGGGGCTATCCCTACGAGCAGTACTTC. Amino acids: CASSLGGGYPYEQYF. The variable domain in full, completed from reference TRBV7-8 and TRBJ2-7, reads GAGVSQSPRYKVAKRGQDVALRCDPISGHVSLFWYQQALGQGPEFLTYFQNEAQLDKSGLPSDRFFAERPEGSVSTLKIQRTQQEDSAVYLCASSLGGGYPYEQYFGPGTRLTVT.

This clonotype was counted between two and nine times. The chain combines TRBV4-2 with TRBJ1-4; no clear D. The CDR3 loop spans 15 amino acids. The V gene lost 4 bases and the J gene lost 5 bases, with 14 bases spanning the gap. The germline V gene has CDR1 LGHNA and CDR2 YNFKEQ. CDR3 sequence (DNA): TGTGCCAGCAGCCCGACCACGGACGGAAATGAAAAACTGTTTTTT. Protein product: CASSPTTDGNEKLFF.

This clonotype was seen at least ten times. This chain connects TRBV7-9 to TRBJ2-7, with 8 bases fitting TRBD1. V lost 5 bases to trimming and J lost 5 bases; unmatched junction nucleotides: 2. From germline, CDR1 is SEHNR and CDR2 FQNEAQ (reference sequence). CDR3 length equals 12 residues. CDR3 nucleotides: TGTGCCAGCAGCCCGACAGGGGACGAGCAGTACTTC. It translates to CASSPTGDEQYF.

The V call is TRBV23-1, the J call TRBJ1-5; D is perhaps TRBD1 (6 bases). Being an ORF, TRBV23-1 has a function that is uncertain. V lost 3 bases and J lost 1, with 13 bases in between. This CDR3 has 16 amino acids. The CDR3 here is CASSQGTGMSNQPQHF. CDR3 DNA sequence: TGCGCCAGCAGTCAGGGTACAGGGATGAGCAATCAGCCCCAGCATTTT.

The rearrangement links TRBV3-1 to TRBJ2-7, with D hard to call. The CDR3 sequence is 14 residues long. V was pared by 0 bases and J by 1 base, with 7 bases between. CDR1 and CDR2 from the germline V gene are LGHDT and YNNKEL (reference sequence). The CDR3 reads CASSQEPRSYEQYV. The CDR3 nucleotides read TGTGCCAGCAGCCAAGAACCGCGGTCCTACGAGCAGTACGTC.

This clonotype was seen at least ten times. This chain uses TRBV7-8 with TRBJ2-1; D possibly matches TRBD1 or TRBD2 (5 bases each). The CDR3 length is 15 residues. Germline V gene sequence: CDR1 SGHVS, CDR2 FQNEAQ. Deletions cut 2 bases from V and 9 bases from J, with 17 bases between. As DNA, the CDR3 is TGTGCCAGCAGCTTAAACCAGGGAGATTCTAGTGAGCAGTTCTTC. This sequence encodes CASSLNQGDSSEQFF.

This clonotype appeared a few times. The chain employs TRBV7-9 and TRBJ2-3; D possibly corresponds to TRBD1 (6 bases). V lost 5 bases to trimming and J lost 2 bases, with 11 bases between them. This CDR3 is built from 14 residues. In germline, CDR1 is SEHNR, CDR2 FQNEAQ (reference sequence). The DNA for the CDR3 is TGTGCCAGCAGCGCCCGGGACAACACAGATACGCAGTATTTT. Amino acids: CASSARDNTDTQYF.

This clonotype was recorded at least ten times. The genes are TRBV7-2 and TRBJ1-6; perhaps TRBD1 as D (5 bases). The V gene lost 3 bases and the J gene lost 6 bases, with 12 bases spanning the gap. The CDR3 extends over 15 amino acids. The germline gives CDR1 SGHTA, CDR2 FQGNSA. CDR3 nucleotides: TGTGCCAGCAGCTTTCACCGAGGGGTTAATTCACCCCTCCACTTT. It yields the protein CASSFHRGVNSPLHF.

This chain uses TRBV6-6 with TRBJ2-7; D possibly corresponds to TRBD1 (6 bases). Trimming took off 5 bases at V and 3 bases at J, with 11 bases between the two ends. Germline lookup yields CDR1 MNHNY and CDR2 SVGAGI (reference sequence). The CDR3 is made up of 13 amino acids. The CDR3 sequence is CASSKWDNYEQYV. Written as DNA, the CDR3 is TGTGCCAGCAGTAAGTGGGACAACTACGAGCAGTACGTC.

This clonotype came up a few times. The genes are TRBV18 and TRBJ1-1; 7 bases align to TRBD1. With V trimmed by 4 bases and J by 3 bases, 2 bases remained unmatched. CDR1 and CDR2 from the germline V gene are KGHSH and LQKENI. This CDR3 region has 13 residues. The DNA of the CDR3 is TGTGCCAGCTCACAGGGACAGCACACTGAAGCTTTCTTT. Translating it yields CASSQGQHTEAFF.